This TCR beta chain was profiled in a study of blood T cell repertoires in COVID-19. On the study more broadly: The cDNA or gDNA used as material had been derived from T cells, B-cell-depleted T cells, or PBMCs.

Worth noting for this clone: Other DNA sequences from this sample encode an identical CDR3 as well.

In the original analysis: Estimated nucleated cell counts came from reference gene primer amplification. Sequencing used immunoSEQ multiplex PCR; TCRdb keeps in-frame clones, though not all of them. For V, J and clone size, that table is used; D and trimming come from the DNA. The top ten clones hold 1.2% of a sample with approximately 300,000 clones, about 86% of them seen once. The V gene lost 3 bases and the J gene lost 5 bases, with 7 bases spanning the gap. This CDR3 is built from 12 residues. The sequenced sample consisted of peripheral blood. The clonotype was recovered from a woman aged 45-65 years with acute or convalescent COVID-19. The J gene is TRBJ2-5, the V gene TRBV12-3 or TRBV12-4; no clear D. CDR3 DNA: TGTGCCAGCAGTTTTAGTCTTGAGACCCAGTACTTC. Protein sequence: CASSFSLETQYF.